This TCR beta chain was sequenced during a study of T cell responses to AZD1222 COVID-19 vaccine (dated by TCRdb to the early 2020s). Regarding the research as a whole: TCR sequencing covered over 230 trial participants: roughly 200 given two doses of AZD1222 and 26 given two doses of MenACWY control vaccine. Enrollment into the trials was organized by age into subgroups of 18-55, 56-69 and 70-plus years, and those subgroups contained approximately 160, 26 and 62 TCR-sequenced participants, respectively.

The sample's time point label, decoded: about 28 days (+/-7) after the second vaccine dose. Because spike-specific TCR depth and breadth did not differ between the two schedules, AZD1222 recipients who got a second dose at roughly 4 weeks were pooled with those who got a second dose at roughly 12 weeks. Samples from vaccinated people were obtained from the UK trials COV001 and COV002, which included a single-blind randomized controlled phase 2/3 trial of AZD1222 (ChAdOx1 nCoV-19) in healthy adults. For TCRbeta chain sequencing, PBMC samples were collected from trial participants at day 0 and at day 28 after the second dose. Its CDR3 holds 15 amino acids, cysteine through phenylalanine. Left in the record is the CDR3 DNA by itself, 45 bases read in frame from the first base. V sheds 5 bases and J sheds 2 bases, leaving 17 bases between their ends. For CDR1 and CDR2, the germline V gene (reference sequence) lists SGHKS and YYEKEE.

Beyond this particular receptor, the publication reports: A significant rise in spike-specific TCR breadth and depth was observed after two AZD1222 doses relative to day 0 and relative to MenACWY recipients. CD4 TCRs associated with the vaccine covered the entire spike protein, and the dominant responses were in regions 160-218 and 743-854. Because no day 14 peak-response samples were available, repertoires were characterized only after the peak T cell response. Nearly half of unique spike-specific TCRs reportedly recognized epitopes outside regions mutated in the B.1.351 and B.1.1.7 variants. In the small 56-69-year group, the increase in depth fell short of significance, most likely because of low power. Participants were mostly white British and included more females than males, and it was suggested by the authors that clonal diversity may have been underestimated. Conclusions about previously exposed vaccinees were limited because only a handful of AZD1222 recipients were SARS-CoV-2 seropositive at baseline.

About this clone: The antigen it binds to is not known. Within one base of it there is no much larger clone, and no base qualities were kept.

The CDR3 regions of human TCRbeta chains were analyzed by immunosequencing. On the study's bioinformatics: TCRs in the repertoires were compared against a reference library of SARS-CoV-2-specific TCRs that had been generated with the MIRA antigen-specificity platform. Breadth was defined as the fraction of unique TCRs that were SARS-CoV-2-associated, and depth was defined as the fraction of total T cells that were SARS-CoV-2-associated. Each spike-specific TCR was assigned to its reactive spike region and to a CD4 or CD8 class using the MIRA data. Log10-transformed breadth and depth values were compared by one-way ANOVA with Sidak's multiple comparisons tests. The source is immuneACCESS, and TCRdb retained only in-frame sequences with V and J called. Part of the clones is not carried over; for the studies checked, unresolved V genes explain less than half of this, and the remainder is unexplained. V, J and clone size derive from that table, while D and trimming were established from the DNA sequence. The sample contains over 75,000 clones, 70% to 90% of them found a single time. Jointly, the top ten make up roughly 10% of the sample.

The V and J segments used are TRBV5-5 and TRBJ2-7; the D gene is perhaps TRBD2, on 7 matching bases. Sample: peripheral blood, taken 28 days after the second AZD1222 dose. The TCR sequence derives from an adult who received the AZD1222 COVID-19 vaccine. CDR3 region: CASSMGGTPAYEQYF. The nucleotide sequence reads TGTGCCAGCAGTATGGGGGGGACACCCGCCTACGAGCAGTACTTC.